The 31 T cell receptor beta chains in this list originate from one sample, sequenced in a study of cytomegalovirus exposure and HLA in healthy donors. TCRdb's table, derived via immunoSEQ multiplex PCR, lists solely in-frame clones and lacks some. Among about 150,000 clones listed, around nine tenths were seen once. Sequencing was carried out using PBMCs. These receptor sequences come from a man in his late teens or twenties in good health and CMV-seropositive.

The V call is TRBV5-6, the J call TRBJ2-2; TRBD1 might be the D (6 bases). The CDR3 sequence is 15 residues long. Germline-derived CDR1 and CDR2 are SGHDT and YYEEEE. Trimming took 4 bases from V and 4 from J, leaving 14 bases between them. As DNA, the CDR3 is TGTGCCAGCAGCGTAGGGGGTTTGGTCACCGGGGAGCTGTTTTTT. Translated, it gives CASSVGGLVTGELFF.

The chain has TRBV9 and TRBJ2-2, with D possibly TRBD2 on 7 matching bases. The CDR3 covers 22 residues. The V gene lost 2 bases and the J gene lost 5 bases, with 34 bases spanning the gap. Per the germline V gene, CDR1 is SGDLS and CDR2 is YYNGEE. CDR3 sequence: CASSVLPTSVSRAKGGTGELFF. The CDR3 coding sequence is TGTGCCAGCAGCGTCCTTCCCACCAGTGTTTCTCGCGCGAAGGGGGGGACCGGGGAGCTGTTTTTT.

This rearrangement joins TRBV9 to TRBJ2-2; 13 nucleotides align to TRBD2. The germline gives CDR1 SGDLS, CDR2 YYNGEE. J gave up 7 bases and V 4 bases, and 10 bases lay outside the gene matches. There are 17 residues in the CDR3. CDR3 region: CASSSLLAGGPGGELFF. In DNA, the CDR3 is TGTGCCAGCAGCAGTCTACTAGCGGGAGGGCCCGGCGGGGAGCTGTTTTTT.

This clone was seen only a few times. This chain links TRBV11-3 with TRBJ2-1, with D possibly matching TRBD1 (6 bases). This CDR3 comprises 12 residues. V lost 2 bases and J lost 7, with 6 bases in between. CDR1 and CDR2 (germline): SGHNT, YENEEA. CDR3 DNA sequence: TGTGCCAGCAGCTTACAGGGGAATGAGCAGTTCTTC. It is translated as CASSLQGNEQFF.

The V and J genes are TRBV19 and TRBJ2-3; 9 bases align to TRBD2. After removal of 1 base from V and 5 bases from J, the junction contained 1 base not matched to a gene. Germline CDR1 and CDR2: LNHDA and SQIVND (reference sequence). This CDR3 has 14 residues. The CDR3 bases are TGTGCCAGTAGTATAGGCGGGGGGGGAGATACGCAGTATTTT. It translates to CASSIGGGGDTQYF.

The gene calls are TRBV7-6 and TRBJ2-7; 7 nucleotides align to TRBD2. The CDR3 runs 16 residues. Germline loops: CDR1 SGHVS, CDR2 FNYEAQ. J was trimmed by 5 bases and V by 2 bases; bases with no gene match: 12. For the CDR3, the DNA is TGTGCCAGCAGCTTACAGGCTAGCGGTCTAACAAACGAGCAGTACTTC. Translated: CASSLQASGLTNEQYF.

This chain joins TRBV5-6 and TRBJ2-7, with a weak D call TRBD1 (6 bases). Trimming pared 1 base from V and 3 bases from J, leaving 8 bases between. Germline CDR1 and CDR2: SGHDT and YYEEEE. The CDR3 covers 13 residues. In nucleotides, the CDR3 is TGTGCCAGCAGCTTGACAGGGATCTACGAGCAGTACTTC. Amino acid sequence: CASSLTGIYEQYF.

V and J are TRBV7-8 and TRBJ1-1, with D possibly being TRBD1 (5 bases). The V end lost 5 bases, the J end lost 0 bases, and 7 bases lay between the germline ends. CDR1 and CDR2 from the germline V gene are SGHVS and FQNEAQ. The CDR3 is made up of 13 amino acids. The CDR3 DNA reads as TGTGCCAGCAGCCAGGGTGTGAACACTGAAGCTTTCTTT. Encoded protein: CASSQGVNTEAFF. Combining the CDR3 with reference TRBV7-8 and TRBJ1-1 gives the whole variable domain GAGVSQSPRYKVAKRGQDVALRCDPISGHVSLFWYQQALGQGPEFLTYFQNEAQLDKSGLPSDRFFAERPEGSVSTLKIQRTQQEDSAVYLCASSQGVNTEAFFGQGTRLTVV.

This clone was seen only once. The chain has TRBV6-6 and TRBJ2-2; possible D gene TRBD2, 5 bases. Trimming stripped 6 bases from V and 5 bases from J, with 16 bases between. This CDR3 comprises 15 residues. CDR1 is MNHNY, CDR2 SVGAGI, per germline (reference sequence). CDR3 coding DNA: TGTGCCAGCAGGTCGACGGTAAAGCGGACCGGGGAGCTGTTTTTT. The encoded protein is CASRSTVKRTGELFF.

This chain joins TRBV5-6 and TRBJ2-7; 7 bases map to TRBD1. The V gene's germline CDR1 is SGHDT and CDR2 YYEEEE. The CDR3 covers 12 residues. V was clipped by 4 bases and J by 6 bases; unmatched bases: 4. The CDR3 region has the DNA TGTGCCAGCAGCCAACACAGGGGCGAGCAGTACTTC. Its translation: CASSQHRGEQYF.

The chain employs TRBV4-1 and TRBJ2-5; 15 nucleotides line up with TRBD2. Germline assignment: CDR1 MGHRA and CDR2 YSYEKL. With V trimmed by 4 bases and J by 1 base, 7 bases remained unmatched. This CDR3 has 18 residues. The CDR3 bases are TGCGCCAGCAGCCGATGGGGACTAGCGGGGGGTATCCAAGAGACCCAGTACTTC. It translates to CASSRWGLAGGIQETQYF.

This clone was observed once. This chain connects TRBV4-3 to TRBJ2-5; a possible D gene is TRBD2 (6 bases). CDR1 LGHNA and CDR2 YSLEER come from the germline V gene. The CDR3 is 18 residues long. V was trimmed by 1 base and J by 0 bases, leaving 18 bases between them. The chain's CDR3 is CASSQGQPSGGYQETQYF. Here the CDR3 DNA reads TGCGCCAGCAGCCAAGGACAGCCCTCCGGGGGATACCAAGAGACCCAGTACTTC.

This CDR3 is CAWSVLETTDTQYF. The DNA of the CDR3 is TGTGCCTGGAGTGTACTAGAAACAACAGATACGCAGTATTTT. The chain is built from TRBV30 and TRBJ2-3; possibly TRBD2 for D (5 bases). V was pared by 0 bases and J by 3 bases, with 10 bases between. Germline V gene data show CDR1 as GTSNPN and CDR2 as SVGIG (reference sequence). The CDR3 is made up of 14 amino acids. Full variable domain (rest looked up from reference TRBV30 and TRBJ2-3): SQTIHQWPATLVQPVGSPLSLECTVEGTSNPNLYWYRQAAGRGLQLLFYSVGIGQISSEVPQNLSASRPQDRQFILSSKKLLLSDSGFYLCAWSVLETTDTQYFGPGTRLTVL.

The chain uses TRBV30 and TRBJ2-1; 9 bases agree with TRBD2. The germline V gene encodes CDR1 GTSNPN and CDR2 SVGIG (reference sequence). V gave up 2 bases and J gave up 0 bases; unmatched junction bases: 8. The CDR3 contains 17 residues. The CDR3 bases are TGTGCCTGGAGTAATAGCGGGGGTATCAGCTCCTACAATGAGCAGTTCTTC. Translation: CAWSNSGGISSYNEQFF. Supplemented by reference TRBV30 and TRBJ2-1, the full variable domain reads SQTIHQWPATLVQPVGSPLSLECTVEGTSNPNLYWYRQAAGRGLQLLFYSVGIGQISSEVPQNLSASRPQDRQFILSSKKLLLSDSGFYLCAWSNSGGISSYNEQFFGPGTRLTVL.

Only a few counts were recorded for this clone. CDR3 amino acids: CASSLYRDYGYTF. Here the CDR3 DNA reads TGTGCCAGCAGTTTATACCGGGACTATGGCTACACCTTC. The chain joins TRBV27 to TRBJ1-2; D is unclear. Germline loops: CDR1 MNHEY, CDR2 SMNVEV (reference sequence). The CDR3 spans 13 residues. V was cut by 1 base and J by 3 bases, with 6 bases left in between.

The J gene is TRBJ2-7, the V gene TRBV18; 7 nucleotides match TRBD1. The trim removed 4 bases at V and 3 bases at J, leaving 9 bases unmatched. CDR3 size: 15 residues. The germline V gene encodes CDR1 KGHSH and CDR2 LQKENI. The chain's CDR3 is CASSLSQGLGYEQYF. For the CDR3, the DNA is TGTGCCAGCTCACTCTCACAGGGGTTGGGCTACGAGCAGTACTTC.

The chain combines TRBV7-2 with TRBJ2-2; 10 bases line up with TRBD1. The germline CDR1 and CDR2 sequences are SGHTA and FQGNSA. The V segment lost 6 bases and the J segment 5 bases; nucleotides outside the gene matches: 9. This CDR3 is built from 16 residues. CDR3 in DNA: TGTGCCAGCAGTCGGAGACAGGGGGCTCGGACCGGGGAGCTGTTTTTT. This gives the protein CASSRRQGARTGELFF.

J is TRBJ2-1 and V is TRBV6-5; perhaps TRBD1 as D (6 bases). The germline gives CDR1 MNHEY, CDR2 SVGAGI. V was cut by 0 bases and J by 9 bases, with 12 bases left in between. The CDR3 runs to 14 residues. The CDR3 bases are TGTGCCAGCAGTTACTCCAGGGGACCTGTTGAGCAGTTCTTC. Translated: CASSYSRGPVEQFF.

The chain combines TRBV9 with TRBJ1-5; possible D gene TRBD1, 5 bases. Trimming stripped 4 bases from V and 7 bases from J, with 24 bases between. The CDR3 is 17 residues long. Germline-derived CDR1 and CDR2 are SGDLS and YYNGEE. The CDR3 loop is CASSSGEGRDQVQPQHF. CDR3 bases: TGTGCCAGCAGCTCGGGGGAGGGACGGGACCAGGTACAGCCCCAGCATTTT.

In this sample, this clone turned up once. V is TRBV7-2 and J is TRBJ2-1, with 13 bases identical to TRBD2. J gave up 9 bases and V 5 bases, and 13 bases lay outside the gene matches. The CDR3 is 17 residues long. The germline gives CDR1 SGHTA, CDR2 FQGNSA. The CDR3: CASSRRTGTSGTGEQFF. CDR3 DNA: TGTGCCAGCAGCCGAAGGACCGGGACTAGCGGGACGGGTGAGCAGTTCTTC.

The chain is built from TRBV29-1 and TRBJ1-1; TRBD1 matches 8 bases. After removal of 4 bases from V and 4 bases from J, the junction contained 5 bases not matched to a gene. Germline V CDR1 and CDR2: SQVTM, ANQGSEA. CDR3 size: 13 residues. CDR3 coding DNA: TGCAGCGTTGCAGGGGGCTCGAGCACTGAAGCTTTCTTT. It translates to CSVAGGSSTEAFF.

The chain carries TRBV4-3 and TRBJ1-4; D is perhaps TRBD1 (5 bases). V was shortened by 4 bases and J by 2 bases, with 11 bases between the two germline ends. This CDR3 spans 15 amino acids. Germline V lookup: CDR1 LGHNA, CDR2 YSLEER. CDR3 bases: TGCGCCAGCAGCCGGGCGGGACTGACTAATGAAAAACTGTTTTTT. Protein: CASSRAGLTNEKLFF.

The table lists this clone with a few counts. The V gene is TRBV30, the J gene TRBJ2-1, with D uncertain. With 2 bases removed from V and 7 bases from J, the gap between germline ends came to 15 bases. CDR3 length: 14 amino acids. Germline V gene data show CDR1 as GTSNPN and CDR2 as SVGIG (reference sequence). CDR3 sequence: CAWSNWVTGNEQFF. CDR3 DNA sequence: TGTGCCTGGAGTAATTGGGTGACTGGGAATGAGCAGTTCTTC.

The V and J genes are TRBV27 and TRBJ2-1, with 9 positions matching TRBD2. V was clipped by 7 bases and J by 10 bases; unmatched bases: 23. CDR1 is MNHEY and CDR2 is SMNVEV in the germline V gene (reference sequence). This CDR3 is built from 18 residues. The CDR3 spells CASNPRWAGGPSTQEQFF. In nucleotides, the CDR3 is TGTGCCAGCAACCCCCGGTGGGCGGGAGGGCCCTCCACGCAGGAGCAGTTCTTC.

This chain connects TRBV18 to TRBJ1-1; maybe TRBD1 (6 bases). There are 13 residues in the CDR3. Germline V gives CDR1 KGHSH, CDR2 LQKENI. V lost 2 bases to trimming and J lost 3 bases, with 7 bases between them. CDR3 sequence reads: CASSPRTDTEAFF. DNA of the CDR3: TGTGCCAGCTCACCAAGGACAGACACTGAAGCTTTCTTT.

The genes are TRBV29-1 and TRBJ2-7, with 14 bases fitting TRBD2. This CDR3 region has 17 residues. In germline, CDR1 is SQVTM, CDR2 ANQGSEA. The ends lost 6 bases at V and 0 bases at J; junction bases unmatched: 10. The CDR3 sequence: CSVGGLAGGRFSYEQYF. CDR3 sequence (DNA): TGCAGCGTGGGCGGACTAGCGGGGGGACGCTTCTCCTACGAGCAGTACTTC.

This clone was recorded only once. The chain links TRBV5-6 to TRBJ1-2; TRBD1 matches 8 bases. Germline CDR1 and CDR2: SGHDT and YYEEEE. The J segment lost 7 bases and the V segment lost 4 bases, leaving 9 bases of the junction unmatched. CDR3 length: 14 amino acids. CDR3: CASSPRTGTGGYTF. For the CDR3, the DNA is TGTGCCAGCAGCCCGAGGACAGGGACCGGTGGCTACACCTTC. The full variable domain, rest sourced from reference TRBV5-6 and TRBJ1-2, is DAGVTQSPTHLIKTRGQQVTLRCSPKSGHDTVSWYQQALGQGPQFIFQYYEEEERQRGNFPDRFSGHQFPNYSSELNVNALLLGDSALYLCASSPRTGTGGYTFGSGTRLTVV.

The chain has TRBV7-9 and TRBJ1-1, with D unclear. Trimming pared 5 bases from V and 2 bases from J, leaving 12 bases between. The CDR3 loop spans 14 amino acids. The germline V gene has CDR1 SEHNR and CDR2 FQNEAQ (reference sequence). The CDR3 DNA is TGTGCCAGCAGCCGGGAAGTCTTTAACACTGAAGCTTTCTTT. Its translation is CASSREVFNTEAFF.

The chain is built from TRBV5-6 and TRBJ1-1, with a tentative D call TRBD1 (5 bases). The CDR3 runs 13 residues. Germline V gene sequence: CDR1 SGHDT, CDR2 YYEEEE. V was shortened by 3 bases and J by 5 bases, with 11 bases between the two germline ends. CDR3 DNA: TGTGCCAGCAGCTGGGGCGCCGGGACTGAAGCTTTCTTT. It yields the protein CASSWGAGTEAFF.

This clone was seen only once. The chain is built from TRBV13 and TRBJ2-7; D perhaps matches TRBD2 (5 bases). Germline CDR1 is PRHDT and CDR2 is FYEKMQ (reference sequence). The CDR3 loop spans 12 amino acids. The V and J ends lost 7 bases and 0 bases respectively, with 7 bases between them. CDR3 sequence reads: CASKAGSYEQYF. CDR3 nucleotide sequence: TGTGCCAGCAAGGCGGGCTCCTACGAGCAGTACTTC.

The gene calls are TRBV11-2 and TRBJ1-1; perhaps TRBD1 as D (6 bases). The CDR3 runs to 15 residues. V lost 5 bases, J lost 7 bases, and 20 bases lay in between. Germline CDR1 reads SGHAT; CDR2 reads FQNNGV. The CDR3: CASSTLTGRVSEAFF. CDR3 DNA: TGTGCCAGCAGCACCCTCACAGGGAGGGTTAGTGAAGCTTTCTTT.